The clone carrying this T cell receptor (beta chain) has just a few counts. Sequencing was performed with immunoSEQ multiplex PCR; in TCRdb, only in-frame clones are kept and a portion is missing. The sample shows about 350,000 clones, approximately 91% of them seen only once. This entry comes from a study of blood T cell repertoires in COVID-19. For the study at large: COVID-19 samples collected from the United States, Italy and Spain covered acute and convalescent phases.

The CDR3 length is 16 residues. Germline V gives CDR1 MNHEY, CDR2 SMNVEV (reference sequence). The V end was cut by 7 bases, the J end by 3 bases, with 19 bases between. This chain connects TRBV27 to TRBJ1-5; unclear D gene. The sequence was obtained from a woman in her seventies with COVID-19, enrolled during active disease. The material sequenced was peripheral blood. Written as DNA, the CDR3 is TGTGCCAGCACCGCCAGCGGCGTGGGGTACAATCAGCCCCAGCATTTT. This encodes CASTASGVGYNQPQHF.